A single sample is the source of the 17 T cell receptor beta chains below, sequenced in a study of cytomegalovirus exposure and HLA in healthy donors. 60 Vbeta and 13 Jbeta primers were used in PCR. Produced via immunoSEQ multiplex PCR; TCRdb's table is partial and in-frame only. Its listing shows approximately 79,000 clones. The sample taken for sequencing was PBMCs. All receptors derive from a boy younger than 18 in good health and CMV-seronegative.

The J gene is TRBJ2-7, the V gene TRBV7-8; D perhaps matches TRBD1 (5 bases). The length of the CDR3 is 14 residues. Germline CDR1 SGHVS, CDR2 FQNEAQ. V was shortened by 0 bases and J by 4 bases, with 10 bases between the two germline ends. The CDR3 DNA follows: TGTGCCAGCAGCTTAGCGAACAGGAATTACGAGCAGTACTTC. This gives the protein CASSLANRNYEQYF.

This chain uses TRBV5-6 with TRBJ1-1; possible D gene TRBD1, 6 bases. The length of the CDR3 is 13 residues. CDR1 is SGHDT and CDR2 is YYEEEE in the germline V gene. V was shortened by 0 bases and J by 3 bases, with 6 bases between the two germline ends. The chain's CDR3 is CASSLGTDTEAFF. In DNA form, the CDR3 reads TGTGCCAGCAGCTTGGGGACAGACACTGAAGCTTTCTTT.

V gene TRBV5-1 combines with J gene TRBJ2-7; the D is unclear. Germline V gene lookup returns CDR1 SGHRS and CDR2 YFSETQ. The CDR3 has 14 amino acids. V was shortened by 4 bases and J by 0 bases, with 11 bases between the two germline ends. CDR3 bases: TGCGCCAGCAGCCAACCGACAAACTCCTACGAGCAGTACTTC. Translated: CASSQPTNSYEQYF.

The gene calls are TRBV30 and TRBJ2-3; possibly TRBD2 for D (5 bases). Germline loops: CDR1 GTSNPN, CDR2 SVGIG (reference sequence). CDR3 size: 15 residues. V lost 1 base and J lost 6, with 17 bases in between. CDR3 amino acids: CAWSEGQAQRDTQYF. The CDR3 DNA follows: TGTGCCTGGAGTGAAGGGCAGGCCCAGCGGGATACGCAGTATTTT.

The chain uses TRBV2 and TRBJ2-5; 7 bases fit TRBD2. Trimming cost V 6 bases and J 5 bases; bases outside gene matches: 6. Germline V gene sequence: CDR1 SNHLY, CDR2 FYNNEI. CDR3 length: 13 residues. The CDR3 spells CASSPTSWETQYF. DNA of the CDR3: TGTGCCAGCAGCCCGACTAGCTGGGAGACCCAGTACTTC.

The chain uses TRBV5-1 and TRBJ2-1; 8 bases line up with TRBD2. Germline loops: CDR1 SGHRS, CDR2 YFSETQ. V was clipped by 9 bases and J by 5 bases; unmatched bases: 10. The CDR3 extends over 14 amino acids. The CDR3 loop reads CAIITGLGNNEQFF. The DNA of the CDR3 is TGCGCCATCATTACGGGACTAGGGAACAATGAGCAGTTCTTC.

This chain uses TRBV19 with TRBJ2-7; maybe TRBD2 (6 bases). The ends were cut back, 1 base at V and 7 bases at J, with 17 bases in the middle. The CDR3 consists of 15 residues. Germline values: CDR1 LNHDA, CDR2 SQIVND (reference sequence). The DNA for the CDR3 is TGTGCCAGTAGTATAGGCGGTCGCCTCGGGGGAGAGCAGTACTTC. It specifies CASSIGGRLGGEQYF.

This chain uses TRBV18 with TRBJ1-4; 7 positions match TRBD1. CDR3 length equals 15 residues. From germline, CDR1 is KGHSH and CDR2 LQKENI. V gave up 5 bases and J gave up 5 bases; unmatched junction bases: 8. CDR3 coding DNA: TGTGCCAGCTCAGAAGGGGGCCTTATAAATGAAAAACTGTTTTTT. Translating it yields CASSEGGLINEKLFF. Full variable domain (rest looked up from reference TRBV18 and TRBJ1-4): NAGVMQNPRHLVRRRGQEARLRCSPMKGHSHVYWYRQLPEEGLKFMVYLQKENIIDESGMPKERFSAEFPKEGPSILRIQQVVRGDSAAYFCASSEGGLINEKLFFGSGTQLSVL.

The V call is TRBV7-9, the J call TRBJ2-7; TRBD2 is a possible D gene (5 bases). Deletions cut 0 bases from V and 2 bases from J, with 5 bases between. CDR1 is SEHNR, CDR2 FQNEAQ, per germline (reference sequence). CDR3 size: 13 residues. The CDR3 protein is CASSLAGAYEQYF. CDR3 nucleotides: TGTGCCAGCAGCTTAGCCGGGGCCTACGAGCAGTACTTC.

This CDR3 reads CASSESPGTSGTDYEQYF. The CDR3 nucleotides read TGTGCCAGCAGTGAATCTCCCGGGACTAGCGGGACAGACTACGAGCAGTACTTC. This chain connects TRBV25-1 to TRBJ2-7, with 13 bases matching TRBD2. The V gene's germline CDR1 is MGHDK and CDR2 SYGVNS. V trimming: 1 base; J trimming: 3 bases; junction bases outside the gene matches: 9. This CDR3 is 18 amino acids long.

The chain uses TRBV19 and TRBJ2-5; a weak D match, TRBD2 (6 bases). This CDR3 has 18 residues. The germline V and J ends were trimmed by 4 bases and 4 bases, with 25 bases remaining between them. Per germline, CDR1 LNHDA and CDR2 SQIVND (reference sequence). As DNA, the CDR3 is TGTGCCAGTAGTACCGGGACTCCCCGGCTGCGGCAGCGAGAGACCCAGTACTTC. Translating it yields CASSTGTPRLRQRETQYF.

This rearrangement joins TRBV29-1 to TRBJ2-7, with TRBD2 matching 11 bases. Germline V CDR1 and CDR2: SQVTM, ANQGSEA. This CDR3 has 12 residues. V lost 8 bases, J lost 4 bases, and 4 bases stayed unmatched. The CDR3 bases are TGCAGCTTCCTAGCGGGAGGTTACGAGCAGTACTTC. As protein: CSFLAGGYEQYF.

V gene TRBV19 combines with J gene TRBJ2-3; D call uncertain. The CDR3 has 12 residues. The germline V gene encodes CDR1 LNHDA and CDR2 SQIVND (reference sequence). Deletions cut 3 bases from V and 2 bases from J, with 3 bases between. The DNA for the CDR3 is TGTGCCAGTAGTATTTACACAGATACGCAGTATTTT. Amino acids: CASSIYTDTQYF.

V gene TRBV30 combines with J gene TRBJ1-2; 8 nucleotides agree with TRBD1. V shed 5 bases and J 2 bases; nucleotides not matched to a gene: 4. CDR3 size: 13 residues. The germline V gene encodes CDR1 GTSNPN and CDR2 SVGIG (reference sequence). Here the CDR3 reads CAWVRDRNYGYTF. DNA of the CDR3: TGTGCCTGGGTTAGGGACAGGAACTATGGCTACACCTTC.

The chain recombines TRBV18 with TRBJ1-2, with 7 bases fitting TRBD1. J was trimmed by 4 bases and V by 4 bases; bases with no gene match: 3. The CDR3 sequence is 13 residues long. Germline CDR1 KGHSH, CDR2 LQKENI. The CDR3 loop is CASSLGQSYGYTF. In DNA, the CDR3 is TGTGCCAGCTCACTGGGACAGTCCTATGGCTACACCTTC.

The rearrangement uses TRBV18 and TRBJ1-4; the D is unclear. The germline V and J ends were trimmed by 6 bases and 6 bases, with 17 bases remaining between them. In germline, CDR1 is KGHSH, CDR2 LQKENI. The CDR3 is 15 residues long. CDR3 residues: CASSPGSWEDEKLFF. The CDR3 coding sequence is TGTGCCAGCTCCCCCGGAAGTTGGGAGGATGAAAAACTGTTTTTT.

V is TRBV25-1 and J is TRBJ1-4, with TRBD1 matching 12 bases. Trimming removed 4 bases from V and 8 bases from J; junction bases left unmatched: 5. Per germline, CDR1 MGHDK and CDR2 SYGVNS. This CDR3 has 15 residues. CDR3 DNA sequence: TGTGCCAGCAGTGGGACCGGGACAGGGGGCGAAAAACTGTTTTTT. It encodes CASSGTGTGGEKLFF. The whole variable domain, remainder taken from reference TRBV25-1 and TRBJ1-4, is EADIYQTPRYLVIGTGKKITLECSQTMGHDKMYWYQQDPGMELHLIHYSYGVNSTEKGDLSSESTVSRIRTEHFPLTLESARPSHTSQYLCASSGTGTGGEKLFFGSGTQLSVL.